These 17 T cell receptor beta chains were all obtained from the same sample, sequenced in a study of T cells after yellow fever vaccination. TCRdb used MiXCR to reprocess the 5' RACE reads, holding one entry per CDR3 protein. The profile shows 340,000 or so distinct CDR3 sequences, about an eighth of them singletons. Sample: CD4+ T cells sorted from PBMCs, taken 15 days after the yellow fever booster vaccination. These receptors all come from a young man who received the YFV17D yellow fever vaccine.

The J gene is TRBJ2-5, the V gene TRBV12-3 or TRBV12-4; D possibly corresponds to TRBD2 (6 bases). The V and J ends lost 5 bases and 7 bases respectively, with 17 bases between them. This CDR3 contains 14 residues. Written as DNA, the CDR3 is TGTGCCAGCAGTCCCGGGACTCCCGGAGGGACCCAGTACTTC. Translation: CASSPGTPGGTQYF.

This clonotype was seen more than once but under ten times. The chain couples TRBV29-1 to TRBJ2-5; D may be TRBD1 (5 bases). The CDR3 totals 13 residues. V lost 7 bases, J lost 1 base, and 13 bases lay in between. Germline loops: CDR1 SQVTM, CDR2 ANQGSEA. The CDR3 protein is CSARQTPQETQYF. The CDR3 DNA sequence: TGCAGCGCGAGACAGACCCCCCAAGAGACCCAGTACTTC.

There are many counts of this clonotype. The chain recombines TRBV4-3 with TRBJ2-3; D gene ambiguous. V was shortened by 0 bases and J by 6 bases, with 13 bases between the two germline ends. Per germline, CDR1 LGHNA and CDR2 YSLEER. The CDR3 has 15 amino acids. The CDR3 region has the DNA TGCGCCAGCAGCCAAGACAACCTTCCCTGGGATACGCAGTATTTT. This translates into CASSQDNLPWDTQYF.

In its sample, this clonotype was seen a few times. The rearrangement uses TRBV6-5 and TRBJ2-3; 8 bases agree with TRBD2. The CDR3 sequence is 13 residues long. Per germline, CDR1 MNHEY and CDR2 SVGAGI. The V segment lost 10 bases and the J segment 3 bases; nucleotides outside the gene matches: 6. For the CDR3, the DNA is TGTGCCACCCGGGGGGGCCCAACAGATACGCAGTATTTT. Amino acid sequence: CATRGGPTDTQYF.

The chain uses TRBV7-2 and TRBJ1-2, with TRBD1 as a possible D gene (5 bases). V lost 4 bases and J 3 bases, leaving 15 bases between the germline ends. The CDR3 length is 15 residues. CDR1 SGHTA and CDR2 FQGNSA come from the germline V gene. The DNA for the CDR3 is TGTGCCAGCAGCTCCCTGGCGGGACGCGACTATGGCTACACCTTC. This gives the protein CASSSLAGRDYGYTF.

The table lists this clonotype with many counts. The chain couples TRBV5-1 to TRBJ2-5; tentative D call: TRBD2 (7 bases). In germline, CDR1 is SGHRS, CDR2 YFSETQ. This CDR3 has 14 residues. V shed 4 bases and J shed 5 bases, with 15 bases lying between them. Here the CDR3 DNA reads TGCGCCAGCAGCGTTGGCGGGGGCGAGGAGACCCAGTACTTC. Translated, it gives CASSVGGGEETQYF.

In its sample, this clonotype was seen a few times. The rearrangement links TRBV9 to TRBJ2-7, with D unclear. CDR3 length equals 12 residues. Germline V gene sequence: CDR1 SGDLS, CDR2 YYNGEE. V lost 4 bases to trimming and J lost 3 bases, with 8 bases between them. CDR3 region: CASSSESYEQYF. CDR3 nucleotide sequence: TGTGCCAGCAGCTCTGAGAGCTACGAGCAGTACTTC. Full variable domain (rest looked up from reference TRBV9 and TRBJ2-7): DSGVTQTPKHLITATGQRVTLRCSPRSGDLSVYWYQQSLDQGLQFLIQYYNGEERAKGNILERFSAQQFPDLHSELNLSSLELGDSALYFCASSSESYEQYFGPGTRLTVT.

The V call is TRBV7-9, the J call TRBJ2-2; 10 positions agree with TRBD1. Germline CDR1 and CDR2: SEHNR and FQNEAQ (reference sequence). CDR3 length equals 15 residues. Trimming removed 4 bases from V and 5 bases from J; junction bases left unmatched: 4. CDR3 sequence: CASSSDRGRTGELFF. In nucleotides, the CDR3 is TGTGCCAGCAGCTCGGACAGGGGGAGAACCGGGGAGCTGTTTTTT.

This chain links TRBV9 with TRBJ2-2; D gene ambiguous. CDR3 length: 13 residues. Trimming removed 4 bases at V and 7 bases at J, with 11 bases between. Germline assignment: CDR1 SGDLS and CDR2 YYNGEE. Here the CDR3 reads CASSSAPVGELFF. Written as DNA, the CDR3 is TGTGCCAGCAGCAGCGCTCCGGTCGGGGAGCTGTTTTTT.

This clonotype has just one count. The V gene is TRBV24-1, the J gene TRBJ2-5; weak D call: TRBD2 (5 bases). This CDR3 has 14 residues. V shed 2 bases and J shed 5 bases, with 11 bases lying between them. CDR1 and CDR2 (germline): KGHDR, SFDVKD. This CDR3 is CATSDSRRRETQYF. For the CDR3, the DNA is TGTGCCACCAGTGATTCGAGGAGGAGGGAGACCCAGTACTTC.

This clonotype occurred a few times. The chain carries TRBV7-2 and TRBJ2-1, with D uncertain. The CDR3 contains 13 residues. Trimming shortened V by 5 bases and J by 4 bases, and 9 bases separated the two germline ends. Germline values: CDR1 SGHTA, CDR2 FQGNSA. The CDR3 bases are TGTGCCAGCAGCGAGGACGCGTACAATGAGCAGTTCTTC. Its protein product is CASSEDAYNEQFF.

CDR3 loop: CASSLGAANTEAFF. The CDR3 bases are TGCGCCAGCAGCTTGGGGGCAGCGAACACTGAAGCTTTCTTT. The J gene is TRBJ1-1, the V gene TRBV5-1; D unclear. From germline, CDR1 is SGHRS and CDR2 YFSETQ. The V gene lost 0 bases and the J gene lost 1 base, with 7 bases spanning the gap. The CDR3 is made up of 14 amino acids.

This clonotype was counted at least ten times. The chain links TRBV18 to TRBJ1-2; 7 nucleotides match TRBD1. The V and J ends lost 3 bases and 3 bases, in that order; junction bases with no gene match: 4. This CDR3 spans 14 amino acids. In germline, CDR1 is KGHSH, CDR2 LQKENI. CDR3: CASSPTGQDYGYTF. In nucleotides, the CDR3 is TGTGCCAGCTCACCGACAGGGCAGGACTATGGCTACACCTTC.

The rearrangement uses TRBV7-2 and TRBJ2-3; 10 nucleotides line up with TRBD2. In germline, CDR1 is SGHTA, CDR2 FQGNSA. The V segment lost 1 base and the J segment 5 bases; nucleotides outside the gene matches: 3. CDR3 length: 15 amino acids. The CDR3 DNA follows: TGTGCCAGCAGCTTAGTAGCGGGGGGCCGAGATACGCAGTATTTT. It specifies CASSLVAGGRDTQYF.

This clonotype appeared many times. This rearrangement joins TRBV10-3 to TRBJ2-1, with 7 bases fitting TRBD2. This CDR3 spans 15 amino acids. The V gene end was trimmed by 5 bases and the J gene end by 5 bases; junction bases not matched to a gene: 9. Germline V gene sequence: CDR1 ENHRY, CDR2 SYGVKD. CDR3 protein: CAISLTSRGDNEQFF. CDR3 in DNA: TGTGCCATCAGTTTGACTAGTCGGGGGGACAATGAGCAGTTCTTC.

The rearrangement uses TRBV4-2 and TRBJ2-1; 14 bases match TRBD2. Germline V gene lookup returns CDR1 LGHNA and CDR2 YNFKEQ. This CDR3 contains 19 residues. Trimming at V came to 4 bases and at J to 0 bases, leaving 8 bases not matched to a gene. The chain's CDR3 is CASSPGLAGATYSYNEQFF. DNA of the CDR3: TGTGCCAGCAGCCCGGGACTAGCGGGAGCGACTTACTCCTACAATGAGCAGTTCTTC.

The sample holds many counts of this clonotype. This rearrangement joins TRBV11-2 to TRBJ1-2; 7 nucleotides match TRBD1. Germline V lookup: CDR1 SGHAT, CDR2 FQNNGV. The CDR3 has 14 residues. The V and J ends lost 4 bases and 8 bases, in that order; junction bases with no gene match: 10. DNA for the CDR3: TGTGCCAGCAGCTCGCTAACGGACAGGCCAGGCTACACCTTC. Amino acid sequence: CASSSLTDRPGYTF.